The rows below give T cell receptor beta chains drawn from one sample of a study of yellow fever vaccine responses in identical twins. TCRdb itself ran the RT-PCR reads through MiXCR, one entry per CDR3 protein. The sample has about 21,000 distinct CDR3 sequences, 77% seen once. The material was T cells from blood (PBMCs), unsorted or a sorted subset (not recorded which), obtained before or after yellow fever vaccination (not recorded which). These receptors all come from a woman aged 18-35 years who received the yellow fever vaccine. CDR3s include the opening cysteine and the closing phenylalanine or tryptophan. A D gene is named only where the DNA matches it firmly. Size is stated for part of the rows, as once, few or many counts, or as a class when the clone is expanded.

J gene: TRBJ2-6; D gene: .; V gene: TRBV19; clone size: .; CDR3 DNA: TGTGCCAGTAGTATAGGAACTGGGGCCAACGTCCTGACTTTC; CDR3 protein: CASSIGTGANVLTF
J gene: TRBJ1-5; D gene: TRBD1; V gene: TRBV19; clone size: .; CDR3 DNA: TGTGCCAGCGACACCGGGACAGGGGGTCGACAGCCCCAGCATTTT; CDR3 protein: CASDTGTGGRQPQHF
J gene: TRBJ2-7; D gene: .; V gene: TRBV18; clone size: .; CDR3 DNA: TGTGCCAGCTCACCACGCAGAGGATACGAGCAGTACTTC; CDR3 protein: CASSPRRGYEQYF
J gene: TRBJ2-2; D gene: .; V gene: TRBV29-1; clone size: .; CDR3 DNA: TGCAGCGTTTTCCTGTTTGACTCCGGGGAGCTGTTTTTT; CDR3 protein: CSVFLFDSGELFF
J gene: TRBJ1-5; D gene: .; V gene: TRBV19; clone size: .; CDR3 DNA: TGTGCCAGCCGCATGGCTGTCCAGCCCCAGCATTTT; CDR3 protein: CASRMAVQPQHF
J gene: TRBJ2-1; D gene: TRBD1; V gene: TRBV2; clone size: few; CDR3 DNA: TGTGCCAGCAGCCTGGGACAGGGAATAGATGAGCAGTTCTTC; CDR3 protein: CASSLGQGIDEQFF
J gene: TRBJ1-1; D gene: .; V gene: TRBV7-2; clone size: .; CDR3 DNA: TGTGCCAGCAGCTTCGGGACACGCACTGAAGCTTTCTTT; CDR3 protein: CASSFGTRTEAFF
J gene: TRBJ2-4; D gene: TRBD2; V gene: TRBV4-1; clone size: .; CDR3 DNA: TGCGCCAGCAGCCAGGGACTAGCGGGAGGGCCGAGAAACATTCAGTACTTC; CDR3 protein: CASSQGLAGGPRNIQYF
J gene: TRBJ2-2; D gene: .; V gene: TRBV15; clone size: once; CDR3 DNA: TGTGCCACCAGCAGAGCGCAACAGCCGCACACCGGGGAGCTGTTTTTT; CDR3 protein: CATSRAQQPHTGELFF
J gene: TRBJ1-4; D gene: TRBD1; V gene: TRBV7-3; clone size: few; CDR3 DNA: TGTGCCAGCAGCTCCACCGGGACAGTAGGGGAAAAACTGTTTTTT; CDR3 protein: CASSSTGTVGEKLFF
J gene: TRBJ1-1; D gene: .; V gene: TRBV19; clone size: few; CDR3 DNA: TGTGCCAGTAGTATTGGATTTGGAGGGCAGCTCGAGAACACTGAAGCTTTCTTT; CDR3 protein: CASSIGFGGQLENTEAFF
J gene: TRBJ2-7; D gene: .; V gene: TRBV2; clone size: .; CDR3 DNA: TGTGCCAGCACCATGGACTGGGGCTACGAGCAGTACTTC; CDR3 protein: CASTMDWGYEQYF
J gene: TRBJ1-5; D gene: TRBD1; V gene: TRBV3-1; clone size: .; CDR3 DNA: TGTGCCAGCAGCCGCGGGACAGGGGGGCATCAGCCCCAGCATTTT; CDR3 protein: CASSRGTGGHQPQHF
J gene: TRBJ1-5; D gene: .; V gene: TRBV18; clone size: .; CDR3 DNA: TGTGCCAGCTCACCAGGGACTTACAATCAGCCCCAGCATTTT; CDR3 protein: CASSPGTYNQPQHF